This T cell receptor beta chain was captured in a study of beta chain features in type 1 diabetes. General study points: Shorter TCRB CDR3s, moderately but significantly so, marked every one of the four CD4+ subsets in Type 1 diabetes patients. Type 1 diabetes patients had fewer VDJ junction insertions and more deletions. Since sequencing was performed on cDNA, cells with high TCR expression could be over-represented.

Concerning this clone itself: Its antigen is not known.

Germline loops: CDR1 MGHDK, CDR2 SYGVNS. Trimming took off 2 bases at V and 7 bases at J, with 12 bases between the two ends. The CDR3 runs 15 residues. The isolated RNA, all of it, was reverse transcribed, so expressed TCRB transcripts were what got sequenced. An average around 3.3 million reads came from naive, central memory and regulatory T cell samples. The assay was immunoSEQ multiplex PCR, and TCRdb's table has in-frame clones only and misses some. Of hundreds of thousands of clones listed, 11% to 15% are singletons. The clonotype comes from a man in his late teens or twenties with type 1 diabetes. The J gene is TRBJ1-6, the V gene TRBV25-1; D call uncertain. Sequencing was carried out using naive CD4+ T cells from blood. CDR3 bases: TGTGCCAGCAGTGAAGGATCAGAGCTCAATTCACCCCTCCACTTT. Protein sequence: CASSEGSELNSPLHF. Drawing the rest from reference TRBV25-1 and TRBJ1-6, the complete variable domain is EADIYQTPRYLVIGTGKKITLECSQTMGHDKMYWYQQDPGMELHLIHYSYGVNSTEKGDLSSESTVSRIRTEHFPLTLESARPSHTSQYLCASSEGSELNSPLHFGNGTRLTVT.